A few counts support the clone carrying this T cell receptor (beta chain). Its specificity is not known. The data derive from a study of blood T cells in healthy people across ages. Germline CDR1 reads DFQATT; CDR2 reads SNEGSKA (reference sequence). The CDR3 loop spans 12 amino acids. Extracted total RNA amounted to at least 5.5 micrograms for each sample. General study findings and limits: Higher diversity, along with more naive CD4+ cells, distinguished long-lived donors from aged donors.

Using a J-beta primer mix together with a sample-barcoded 5' primer, a second PCR was run for about 7 to 12 cycles. One entry per CDR3 protein, called by TCRdb with MiXCR from the 5' RACE reads. The data show 700,000 to 1,000,000 distinct CDR3 sequences, with around 42% seen just once and about 19% held by the top ten. This TCR derives from a man aged 60 to 75 in good health. V and J are TRBV20-1 and TRBJ2-4; possibly TRBD1 for D (5 bases). The J call may be faulty, since TRBJ2-7 better matches the DNA end. Sequencing was performed on blood. CDR3 sequence: CSALSPGHEQYF. DNA of the CDR3: TGCAGTGCCCTTTCCCCAGGGCACGAGCAGTACTTC.